This paragraph covers one T cell receptor (beta chain) sequence. CDR1 and CDR2 from the germline V gene are MNHEY and SVGAGI. Trimming took 6 bases from V and 7 from J; bases not matched to a gene: 6. The CDR3 covers 14 residues. These data come from a study of shared clonotypes between healthy human individuals. The investigators split CD4+ cells into a CD45RA+ naive subset and a CD45RA-negative memory subset. This table comes from immunoSEQ multiplex PCR, and its TCRdb copy is limited to in-frame clones, with some not included. The data show about 1 million clones, with 65% to 75% seen just once and approximately 1.5% held by the top ten.

The sequence came from a man aged 18-30 years in good health. V usage is TRBV6-5 and J usage is TRBJ1-6, with 7 bases lining up with TRBD1. The specimen was memory CD4+ T cells sorted from blood. Subset given: CD45RA-negative fraction. The CDR3 nucleotides are TGTGCCAGCAGGGCACCGGGACAGAATTCACCCCTCCACTTT. This translates into CASRAPGQNSPLHF.